The source of this T cell receptor beta chain is a study of T-cell reconstitution after alpha-beta-depleted transplantation in children. Unique molecular identifiers featured in how the TCRbeta library was prepared. In TCRdb, the PCR reads were re-called with MiXCR into one record per CDR3 protein. The sample holds about 590,000 distinct CDR3 sequences, over 10% seen once. Trimming at V came to 5 bases and at J to 7 bases, leaving 8 bases not matched to a gene. Germline V gives CDR1 SGHTA, CDR2 FQGNSA. The CDR3 covers 15 residues. Findings of the study overall: In some patients, recipient T cells and intrathymic progenitors surviving conditioning explained high day-60 diversity. Roughly two months post-transplant, alpha-beta T cells reportedly originated from several hundred graft clones that had expanded.

With regard to this clonotype: Antigen: not known.

The sequencing here drew on PBMCs, mostly from graft donor cells, taken 360 days after TCRalphabeta/CD19-depleted stem cell transplant. The receptor was derived from a male patient between 5 and 17 years old who had a stem cell transplant for acute myeloid leukemia, so the T cells may come from the graft donor. The chain employs TRBV7-2 and TRBJ2-5; 12 positions agree with TRBD2. DNA for the CDR3: TGTGCCAGCAGCGTCAGACTAGCGGGAGCCCCGACCCAGTACTTC. Translating gives CASSVRLAGAPTQYF.